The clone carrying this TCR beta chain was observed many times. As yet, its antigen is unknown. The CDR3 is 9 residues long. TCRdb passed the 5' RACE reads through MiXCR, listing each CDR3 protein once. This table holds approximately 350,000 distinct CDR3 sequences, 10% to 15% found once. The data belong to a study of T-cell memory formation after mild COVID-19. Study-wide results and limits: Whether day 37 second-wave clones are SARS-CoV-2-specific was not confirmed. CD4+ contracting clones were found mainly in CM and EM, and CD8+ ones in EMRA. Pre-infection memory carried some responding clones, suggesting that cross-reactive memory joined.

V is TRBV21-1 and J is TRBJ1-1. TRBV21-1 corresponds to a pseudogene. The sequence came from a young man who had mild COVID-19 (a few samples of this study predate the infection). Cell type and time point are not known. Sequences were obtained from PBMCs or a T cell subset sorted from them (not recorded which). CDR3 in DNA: TGTGCCAGCGGAGGGGAAGCTTTCTTT. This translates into CASGGEAFF.